This TCR beta chain derives from a study of blood T cells in healthy people across ages. Study results and caveats: It was found that TCR beta diversity correlated strongly with the percentage of naive T cells. A roughly linear age-dependent decrease characterized TCR beta diversity per million T cells. Whereas aged donors had fewer naive CD4+ cells, long-lived donors had more of them and higher diversity.

Next came a second PCR, run for roughly 6 to 11 cycles, which used a sample-barcoded 5' primer along with a J-beta primer mix. In TCRdb, the 5' RACE reads were re-called with MiXCR into one record per CDR3 protein. This table has 650,000 to 800,000 distinct CDR3 sequences, around 43% appearing once. The V segment lost 6 bases and the J segment 10 bases; nucleotides outside the gene matches: 10. The CDR3 loop spans 14 amino acids. Per the germline V gene, CDR1 is ENHRY and CDR2 is SYGVKD. There were at least 6 micrograms of total RNA extracted from every sample. This clonotype was detected many times. What it binds is not known.

The chain links TRBV10-3 to TRBJ1-5; TRBD1 aligns across 9 bases. Material: blood. This TCR was sampled from a man in his 60s in good health. This CDR3 reads CAISPTGGSCPQHF. The CDR3 nucleotides are TGTGCCATCAGCCCCACAGGGGGCTCTTGTCCCCAGCATTTT.